This T cell receptor beta chain stems from a study of blood T cell repertoires in COVID-19. Background on the study: T cells, B-cell-depleted T cells, or PBMCs provided the cDNA or gDNA that served as material.

This CDR3 comprises 14 residues. J gave up 5 bases and V 7 bases, and 7 bases lay outside the gene matches. CDR1 is SGHAT, CDR2 FQNNGV, per germline. The method was immunoSEQ multiplex PCR; TCRdb's version includes in-frame clones alone and lacks a portion of them. There are more than 100,000 clones in the sample; 65% to 90% occur only once, and approximately 8.7% lies in the top ten. Material: peripheral blood. The receptor was derived from a woman aged 60 to 75 with active or convalescent COVID-19. The chain combines TRBV11-2 with TRBJ1-4, with 7 nucleotides matching TRBD1. Written as DNA, the CDR3 is TGTGCCAGCAAGACCACAGGGGTAAATGAAAAACTGTTTTTT. The encoded protein is CASKTTGVNEKLFF.